Listed below are T cell receptor beta chains from one sample, sequenced in a study of blood T cell repertoires in COVID-19. Assay used: immunoSEQ multiplex PCR; TCRdb lists only in-frame clones, some missing. The sample contains about 260,000 clones, 84% of which appear only once. The sample was peripheral blood. These receptors all come from a human donor in a cohort sampled during active COVID-19. Both conserved end residues are part of each CDR3. A D gene is named only where the DNA matches it firmly. The size entry is marked missing in some rows and otherwise reads once, few, many or a size class.

TRBJ2-2,TRBV29-1,.,TRBD1,CSVGTGGTGELFF,TGCAGCGTTGGAACAGGGGGCACCGGGGAGCTGTTTTTT
TRBJ1-6,TRBV5-4,.,.,CASSPGRGGSGSPLHF,TGTGCCAGCAGCCCGGGGAGGGGCGGATCGGGATCACCCCTCCACTTT
TRBJ1-2,TRBV6-1,.,.,CASSLQGNYGYTF,TGTGCCAGCAGTCTCCAGGGTAACTATGGCTACACCTTC
TRBJ2-1,TRBV18,few,.,CASSPGGLHYNEQFF,TGTGCCAGCTCACCAGGCGGGCTACACTACAATGAGCAGTTCTTC
TRBJ2-3,TRBV11-3,.,TRBD2,CASSPGGGGTDTQYF,TGTGCCAGCAGCCCGGGGGGAGGTGGGACAGATACGCAGTATTTT
TRBJ2-1,TRBV5-1,.,TRBD2,CASSLEAISGSLFGRQFF,TGCGCCAGCAGCTTGGAGGCAATTAGCGGGAGTTTGTTTGGGAGGCAGTTCTTC
TRBJ2-5,TRBV19,.,TRBD2,CASSIGGRSQETQYF,TGTGCCAGTAGTATTGGCGGGAGATCCCAAGAGACCCAGTACTTC
TRBJ1-3,TRBV11-2,.,TRBD1,CASSPLGTGKGNTIYF,TGTGCCAGCAGCCCACTTGGGACAGGGAAAGGAAACACCATATATTTT
TRBJ2-2,TRBV6-6,.,TRBD2,CASRRLAGRLTGELFF,TGTGCCAGCAGGCGACTAGCGGGGCGACTCACCGGGGAGCTGTTTTTT
TRBJ2-1,TRBV11-2,.,TRBD1,CASSLDLIVGQGYNEQFF,TGTGCCAGCAGCTTAGATTTAATAGTGGGACAGGGGTACAATGAGCAGTTCTTC
TRBJ2-1,TRBV10-3,few,TRBD2,CAVAGASGSSLNNEQFF,TGTGCCGTCGCCGGGGCTAGCGGGAGTTCCCTAAACAATGAGCAGTTCTTC
TRBJ1-1,TRBV18,.,TRBD1,CASSPTGTANTEAFF,TGTGCCAGCTCACCCACCGGGACAGCGAACACTGAAGCTTTCTTT
TRBJ1-2,TRBV5-1,once,TRBD1,CASSPTGAGYTF,TGCGCCAGCAGCCCTACAGGGGCCGGCTACACCTTC
TRBJ1-2,TRBV7-2,.,TRBD1,CASSSDRAYGYTF,TGTGCCAGCAGCTCGGACAGGGCATATGGCTACACCTTC
TRBJ1-6,TRBV6-4,.,TRBD1,CASSETGTYNSPLHF,TGTGCCAGCAGTGAGACAGGGACATATAATTCACCCCTCCACTTT
TRBJ2-1,TRBV7-2,.,TRBD2,CASSFPRSQRGAQYNEQFF,TGTGCCAGCAGCTTCCCCCGCAGCCAGCGGGGGGCCCAATACAATGAGCAGTTCTTC
TRBJ2-3,TRBV19,.,TRBD2,CASSIRLAGYPTDTQYF,TGTGCCAGTAGTATCAGACTAGCGGGGTACCCCACAGATACGCAGTATTTT
TRBJ1-2,TRBV7-6,.,TRBD1,CASSPGQGNNYGYTF,TGTGCCAGCAGCCCAGGACAGGGGAATAACTATGGCTACACCTTC
TRBJ2-4,TRBV7-9,.,TRBD2,CASSSDVLAGGPAKNIQYF,TGTGCCAGCAGCTCAGACGTACTAGCGGGGGGGCCTGCCAAAAACATTCAGTACTTC
TRBJ2-7,TRBV10-3,.,.,CAIMSGKSSYEQYF,TGTGCCATCATGTCGGGGAAGAGCTCCTACGAGCAGTACTTC
TRBJ1-2,TRBV4-3,.,TRBD1,CASSSETGWFGGYTF,TGCGCCAGCAGCTCCGAGACAGGGTGGTTCGGTGGCTACACCTTC
TRBJ2-3,TRBV11-2,.,TRBD2,CASSLARRENFRDTQYF,TGTGCCAGCAGCTTAGCTAGGCGGGAGAACTTCCGCGATACGCAGTATTTT
TRBJ2-7,TRBV5-6,once,TRBD2,CASSSPRTSETYEQYF,TGTGCCAGCAGCTCACCCCGGACTAGCGAGACCTACGAGCAGTACTTC
TRBJ1-4,TRBV5-1,.,TRBD1,CASSSGQGATNEKLFF,TGCGCCAGCAGCTCGGGACAGGGTGCAACTAATGAAAAACTGTTTTTT
TRBJ2-7,TRBV5-1,.,TRBD1,CASSPDRASYEQYF,TGCGCCAGCAGCCCGGACAGGGCCTCCTACGAGCAGTACTTC
TRBJ2-7,TRBV19,.,.,CASSIQGIPYEQYF,TGTGCCAGTAGTATCCAGGGAATTCCCTACGAGCAGTACTTC
TRBJ1-2,TRBV19,.,.,CASSIMGGNYGYTF,TGTGCCAGTAGTATAATGGGGGGGAACTATGGCTACACCTTC
TRBJ2-2,TRBV7-9,.,.,CASSLEEVAGELFF,TGTGCCAGCAGCTTAGAGGAGGTCGCCGGGGAGCTGTTTTTT
TRBJ1-5,TRBV15,.,TRBD1,CATSRDQRTGGPQPQHF,TGTGCCACCAGCAGAGACCAACGGACAGGGGGGCCTCAGCCCCAGCATTTT
TRBJ2-1,TRBV9,.,TRBD2,CASSVGLAGDLAFF,TGTGCCAGCAGCGTAGGACTAGCGGGAGACCTTGCGTTCTTC
TRBJ2-5,TRBV11-3,.,.,CASSPSSTGGVETQYF,TGTGCCAGCAGCCCTTCCTCGACAGGTGGGGTGGAGACCCAGTACTTC
TRBJ1-5,TRBV9,.,.,CASSAETGRPQHF,TGTGCCAGCAGCGCGGAAACAGGGAGGCCCCAGCATTTT
TRBJ2-5,TRBV11-2,.,TRBD1,CASSSAKGGQGISETQYF,TGTGCCAGCAGCTCCGCCAAGGGGGGACAGGGAATTTCCGAGACCCAGTACTTC
TRBJ1-5,TRBV5-4,.,TRBD1,CASSLDRGGGGPQHF,TGTGCCAGCAGCTTGGACAGGGGGGGTGGAGGGCCCCAGCATTTT
TRBJ2-7,TRBV13,few,.,CASSYSRGSYEQYF,TGTGCCAGCAGCTATTCCCGGGGTTCTTACGAGCAGTACTTC
TRBJ1-4,TRBV6-6,.,.,CASSLPGEKLFF,TGTGCCAGCAGTCTGCCCGGTGAAAAACTGTTTTTT
TRBJ2-2,TRBV11-3,once,.,CASSRLAAAGELFF,TGTGCCAGCAGCCGACTGGCAGCGGCCGGGGAGCTGTTTTTT
TRBJ1-5,TRBV7-2,.,.,CASSPGQLKQPQHF,TGTGCCAGCAGCCCCGGACAGCTTAAGCAGCCCCAGCATTTT
TRBJ1-4,TRBV27,.,TRBD1,CASSLLGQRNEKLFF,TGTGCCAGCAGTTTGTTGGGACAGCGGAATGAAAAACTGTTTTTT
TRBJ1-5,TRBV19,.,.,CASSIWQGDQPQHF,TGTGCCAGTAGTATCTGGCAGGGTGATCAGCCCCAGCATTTT
TRBJ1-1,TRBV6-5,.,.,CASSSTVNEAFF,TGTGCCAGCAGTTCTACAGTTAATGAAGCTTTCTTT
TRBJ1-2,TRBV5-6,.,.,CASSLPTARGYGYTF,TGTGCCAGCAGCTTACCGACAGCCCGGGGGTATGGCTACACCTTC
TRBJ2-1,TRBV3-1/TRBV3-2,.,TRBD2,CASSQATSGMGNEQFF,TGTGCCAGCAGCCAAGCGACTAGCGGGATGGGGAATGAGCAGTTCTTC
TRBJ2-7,TRBV5-6,few,.,CASSLAPGSYEQYF,TGTGCCAGCAGCTTGGCCCCAGGCTCGTACGAGCAGTACTTC
TRBJ1-2,TRBV6-4,.,.,CASRWAGHYGYTF,TGTGCCAGCAGGTGGGCGGGACACTATGGCTACACCTTC
TRBJ2-3,TRBV24-1,.,TRBD2,CATSPGTSGADTQYF,TGTGCCACCAGTCCTGGGACTAGCGGAGCAGATACGCAGTATTTT
TRBJ2-5,TRBV19,.,.,CASSYLGGTEETQYF,TGTGCCAGTAGTTACTTAGGAGGTACGGAAGAGACCCAGTACTTC
TRBJ2-1,TRBV6-5,.,TRBD2,CASSLGLAGVNEQFF,TGTGCCAGCAGTTTAGGACTAGCGGGAGTCAATGAGCAGTTCTTC
TRBJ2-7,TRBV3-1/TRBV3-2,once,TRBD2,CASGFFLAGVPYEQYF,TGTGCCAGCGGATTCTTCCTAGCGGGAGTCCCCTACGAGCAGTACTTC
TRBJ2-2,TRBV11-3,.,TRBD1,CASSLSGSGTANTGELFF,TGTGCCAGCAGTTTAAGTGGGTCCGGGACAGCGAACACCGGGGAGCTGTTTTTT
TRBJ2-7,TRBV19,.,TRBD2,CASSSGTSGTYEQYF,TGTGCCAGTAGCTCCGGGACTAGCGGAACCTACGAGCAGTACTTC
TRBJ2-7,TRBV6-5,few,TRBD1,CASSYGTGVEQYF,TGTGCCAGCAGTTATGGGACAGGGGTCGAGCAGTACTTC
TRBJ2-3,TRBV27,.,.,CASSLSGEDTQYF,TGTGCCAGCAGTTTATCAGGGGAAGATACGCAGTATTTT
TRBJ2-1,TRBV11-2,few,.,CASSLGQNNEQFF,TGTGCCAGCAGCTTAGGACAAAACAATGAGCAGTTCTTC